This T cell receptor (beta chain) was captured by sequencing in a study of identical twins. This clonotype was counted a few times. MiXCR, run by TCRdb on the 5' RACE reads, gives a single entry per CDR3 protein. The repertoire includes just under 650,000 distinct CDR3 sequences, less than 9% of them detected once, and 1.5% to 2% sits in the top ten. CDR3 size: 12 residues. The V gene's germline CDR1 is KGHDR and CDR2 SFDVKD. V trimming: 1 base; J trimming: 14 bases; junction bases outside the gene matches: 4. This sample also belongs to another study, concerning yellow fever vaccine responses in identical twins.

The TCR sequence derives from a woman aged 18-29 years in good health. This chain joins TRBV24-1 and TRBJ2-3; TRBD1 aligns across 8 bases. Sequencing was done on a sample of PBMCs. The DNA of the CDR3 is TGTGCCACCAGTGATTTCCAGGACAGGGCGTATTTT. Translation: CATSDFQDRAYF.